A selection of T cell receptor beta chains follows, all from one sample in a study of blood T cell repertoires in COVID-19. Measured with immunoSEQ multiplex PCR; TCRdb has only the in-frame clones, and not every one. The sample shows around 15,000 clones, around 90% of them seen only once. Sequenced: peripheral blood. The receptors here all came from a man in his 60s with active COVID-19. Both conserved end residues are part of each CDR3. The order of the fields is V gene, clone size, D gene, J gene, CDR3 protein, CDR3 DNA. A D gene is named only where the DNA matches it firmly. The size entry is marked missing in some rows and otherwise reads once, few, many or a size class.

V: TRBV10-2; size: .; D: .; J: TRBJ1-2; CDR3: CASSPAMARDGYTF; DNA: TGCGCCAGCTCCCCCGCCATGGCACGGGATGGCTACACCTTC
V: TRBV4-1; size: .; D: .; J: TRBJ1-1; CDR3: CASSQGHFMNTEAFF; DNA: TGCGCCAGCAGCCAAGGACACTTCATGAACACTGAAGCTTTCTTT
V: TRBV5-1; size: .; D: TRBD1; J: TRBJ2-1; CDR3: CASSSSGGSYNEQFF; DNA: TGCGCCAGCAGCTCATCAGGGGGCTCCTACAATGAGCAGTTCTTC
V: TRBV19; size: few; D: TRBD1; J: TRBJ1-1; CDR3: CASIRGQDYTEAFF; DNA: TGTGCCAGTATCCGCGGACAGGACTACACTGAAGCTTTCTTT
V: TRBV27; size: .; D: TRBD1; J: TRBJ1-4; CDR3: CASSTDRENEKLFF; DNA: TGTGCCAGCAGCACGGACAGGGAGAATGAAAAACTGTTTTTT
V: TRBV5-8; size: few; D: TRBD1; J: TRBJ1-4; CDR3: CASSLDGTGVEKLFF; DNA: TGTGCCAGCAGCTTGGACGGGACAGGGGTTGAAAAACTGTTTTTT
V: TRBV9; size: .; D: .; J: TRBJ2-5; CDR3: CASSPRVEGETQYF; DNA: TGTGCCAGCAGCCCCCGAGTGGAGGGGGAGACCCAGTACTTC
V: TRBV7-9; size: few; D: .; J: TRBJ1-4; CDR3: CASSPTFDGRNEKLFF; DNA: TGTGCCAGCAGCCCTACGTTCGACGGGAGGAATGAAAAACTGTTTTTT
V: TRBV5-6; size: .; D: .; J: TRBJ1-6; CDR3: CASSFWGIFNSPLHF; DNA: TGTGCCAGCAGCTTTTGGGGCATTTTTAATTCACCCCTCCACTTT
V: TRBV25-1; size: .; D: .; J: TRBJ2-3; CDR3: CASSALTGTRADTQYF; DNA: TGTGCCAGCAGTGCATTGACGGGGACTCGCGCAGATACGCAGTATTTT
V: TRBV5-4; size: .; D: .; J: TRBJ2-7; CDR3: CASSFGGAGGYEQYF; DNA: TGTGCCAGCAGCTTCGGGGGAGCCGGAGGTTACGAGCAGTACTTC
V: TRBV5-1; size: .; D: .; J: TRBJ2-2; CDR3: CASSYGQPGELFF; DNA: TGCGCCAGCAGCTATGGACAGCCCGGGGAGCTGTTTTTT
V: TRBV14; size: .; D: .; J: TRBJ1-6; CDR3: CASSYRIYNSPLHF; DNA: TGTGCCAGCAGTTACAGGATCTATAATTCACCCCTCCACTTT
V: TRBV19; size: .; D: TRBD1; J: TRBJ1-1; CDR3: CASSILGTGALEAFF; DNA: TGTGCCAGTAGTATTCTGGGGACAGGGGCGCTTGAAGCTTTCTTT
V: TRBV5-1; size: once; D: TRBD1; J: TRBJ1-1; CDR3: CASSFGTGLDTEAFF; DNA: TGCGCCAGCAGCTTCGGGACAGGGCTGGACACTGAAGCTTTCTTT
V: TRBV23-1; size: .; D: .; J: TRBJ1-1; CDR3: CASSQSVLSLGQLAFF; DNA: TGCGCCAGCAGTCAGTCGGTCTTATCCCTCGGACAGCTAGCTTTCTTT
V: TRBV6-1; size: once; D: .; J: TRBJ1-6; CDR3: CASSEDERHVNSPLHF; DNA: TGTGCCAGCAGTGAAGACGAGAGGCACGTTAATTCACCCCTCCACTTT
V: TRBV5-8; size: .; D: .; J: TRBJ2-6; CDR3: CASSLDRVYSGANVLTF; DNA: TGTGCCAGCAGCTTGGACAGGGTCTACTCTGGGGCCAACGTCCTGACTTTC
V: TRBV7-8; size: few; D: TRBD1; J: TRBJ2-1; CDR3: CASSTLGQGKNEQFF; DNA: TGTGCCAGCAGCACCTTGGGACAGGGAAAGAATGAGCAGTTCTTC
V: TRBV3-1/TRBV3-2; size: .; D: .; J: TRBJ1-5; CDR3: CASSQGLWGGVSNQPQHF; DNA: TGTGCCAGCAGCCAGGGGTTGTGGGGGGGCGTGAGCAATCAGCCCCAGCATTTT
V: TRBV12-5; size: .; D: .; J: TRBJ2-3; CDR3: CASDGGGRTDTQYF; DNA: TGTGCTAGTGACGGAGGTGGGCGCACAGATACGCAGTATTTT
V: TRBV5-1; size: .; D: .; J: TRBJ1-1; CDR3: CASSNDLAGTEAFF; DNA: TGCGCCAGCAGCAACGATCTGGCCGGGACTGAAGCTTTCTTT
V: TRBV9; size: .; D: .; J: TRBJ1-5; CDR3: CASSVDGGGSNQPQHF; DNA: TGTGCCAGCAGCGTAGATGGGGGCGGTAGCAATCAGCCCCAGCATTTT
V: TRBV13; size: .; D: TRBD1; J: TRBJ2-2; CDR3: CASSGGTGRNGELFF; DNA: TGTGCCAGCAGCGGGGGGACAGGGAGGAACGGGGAGCTGTTTTTT